Listed here are 17 T cell receptor beta chains from one sample, sequenced in a study of T-cell memory formation after mild COVID-19. TCRdb independently ran MiXCR on the 5' RACE reads; one entry per CDR3 protein. The sample carries 200,000 or so distinct CDR3 sequences, 9.5% to 10% recorded once. The sample comprised PBMCs or a T cell subset sorted from them (not recorded which). The receptors originated from a man between 18 and 29 years old who had mild COVID-19 (a few samples of this study predate the infection). Cell type and time point are not known.

This chain uses TRBV6-5 with TRBJ1-5; D is ambiguous. The V gene's germline CDR1 is MNHEY and CDR2 SVGAGI. CDR3 length: 13 residues. Trimming took 8 bases from V and 4 from J, leaving 12 bases between them. The CDR3 DNA sequence: TGTGCCAGCCGTCTAGATGGAAATCAGCCCCAGCATTTT. Translated, it gives CASRLDGNQPQHF.

This chain joins TRBV7-6 and TRBJ1-5; perhaps TRBD1 as D (5 bases). CDR3 length: 16 residues. The germline V gene has CDR1 SGHVS and CDR2 FNYEAQ. V lost 1 base, J lost 4 bases, and 14 bases lay in between. The DNA for the CDR3 is TGTGCCAGCAGCTTAGATACAGGACAAAAGAATCAGCCCCAGCATTTT. This encodes CASSLDTGQKNQPQHF.

The rearrangement links TRBV3-1 to TRBJ1-2, with D perhaps matching TRBD1 (5 bases). The CDR3 spans 14 residues. Trimming took 3 bases from V and 3 from J, leaving 11 bases between them. CDR1 is LGHDT, CDR2 YNNKEL, per germline (reference sequence). The CDR3 DNA follows: TGTGCCAGCAGCCACCGGGACCGGTACTATGGCTACACCTTC. Encoded protein: CASSHRDRYYGYTF.

This clonotype was found many times. This chain joins TRBV4-3 and TRBJ2-3; D perhaps matches TRBD2 (6 bases). V was shortened by 4 bases and J by 2 bases, with 10 bases between the two germline ends. The CDR3 totals 14 residues. Germline values: CDR1 LGHNA, CDR2 YSLEER. The CDR3 DNA sequence: TGCGCCAGCAGCCGGAGGGAGTACACAGATACGCAGTATTTT. The encoded protein is CASSRREYTDTQYF.

This clonotype was found many times. This chain joins TRBV4-2 and TRBJ1-3; weak D call: TRBD1 (6 bases). Germline CDR1 and CDR2: LGHNA and YNFKEQ. CDR3 length equals 16 residues. Deletions cut 4 bases from V and 0 bases from J, with 13 bases between. The CDR3 nucleotides are TGTGCCAGCAGCCCGGCGGGGGCGACCTCTGGAAACACCATATATTTT. This codes for CASSPAGATSGNTIYF.

This clonotype was recorded many times. This sequence joins TRBV14 and TRBJ1-1; D is unresolved. Germline V gene sequence: CDR1 SGHDN, CDR2 FVKESK. V was shortened by 2 bases and J by 4 bases, with 17 bases between the two germline ends. This CDR3 comprises 16 residues. The CDR3 region has the DNA TGTGCCAGCAGCCAACCGAGACTCCTAGGAACCACTGAAGCTTTCTTT. Translation: CASSQPRLLGTTEAFF.

This clonotype came up many times. The chain employs TRBV4-2 and TRBJ2-5; TRBD1 aligns across 7 bases. The germline CDR1 and CDR2 sequences are LGHNA and YNFKEQ. J was trimmed by 4 bases and V by 4 bases; bases with no gene match: 15. This CDR3 is built from 17 residues. The CDR3 region is CASSPLTPDRRRETQYF. CDR3 sequence (DNA): TGTGCCAGCAGCCCCCTCACTCCGGACAGGAGAAGAGAGACCCAGTACTTC.

The genes are TRBV5-1 and TRBJ2-2; 8 bases are a match to TRBD1. Germline-derived CDR1 and CDR2 are SGHRS and YFSETQ. There are 17 residues in the CDR3. After removal of 0 bases from V and 3 bases from J, the junction contained 7 bases not matched to a gene. CDR3 amino acids: CASSLVPQGADTGELFF. Written as DNA, the CDR3 is TGCGCCAGCAGCTTGGTTCCGCAGGGGGCGGACACCGGGGAGCTGTTTTTT.

This clonotype was detected a few times. This sequence joins TRBV20-1 and TRBJ1-2, with 8 bases that match TRBD1. The CDR3 has 15 amino acids. Per germline, CDR1 DFQATT and CDR2 SNEGSKA (reference sequence). With 3 bases clipped from V and 8 bases from J, the junction kept 14 bases outside the gene matches. CDR3 sequence reads: CSASLPGQGGLGYTF. CDR3 DNA sequence: TGCAGTGCTAGTCTCCCCGGACAGGGCGGATTGGGCTACACCTTC.

The rearrangement uses TRBV6-5 and TRBJ2-5; the match to TRBD2 covers 12 bases. Germline CDR1 reads MNHEY; CDR2 reads SVGAGI. Unmatched junction bases numbered 9, after V lost 6 bases and J lost 1 base. The length of the CDR3 is 17 residues. CDR3 amino acids: CASRQTGLAGLQETQYF. DNA for the CDR3: TGTGCCAGCAGACAAACAGGACTAGCGGGGCTCCAAGAGACCCAGTACTTC.

There are many counts of this clonotype. The chain has TRBV4-1 and TRBJ1-2; TRBD1 aligns across 8 bases. V was pared by 3 bases and J by 4 bases, with 10 bases of the junction left unmatched. Germline V lookup: CDR1 MGHRA, CDR2 YSYEKL. CDR3 size: 16 residues. The DNA of the CDR3 is TGCGCCAGCAGCCACCCCGGACAGGGTCCTACCTATGGCTACACCTTC. As protein: CASSHPGQGPTYGYTF.

This clonotype has only a few counts. This chain joins TRBV11-2 and TRBJ2-5; D might be TRBD1 or TRBD2, each matching 6 bases. The CDR3 covers 13 residues. V shed 7 bases and J shed 4 bases, with 13 bases lying between them. Germline CDR1 SGHAT, CDR2 FQNNGV. CDR3 in amino acids: CASKGGGRETQYF. In DNA, the CDR3 is TGTGCCAGCAAAGGAGGGGGGAGAGAGACCCAGTACTTC.

This clonotype was detected a few times. The rearrangement joins TRBV10-2 to TRBJ2-4; 12 positions agree with TRBD2. CDR1 is WSHSY, CDR2 SAAADI, per germline. The J segment lost 15 bases and the V segment lost 3 bases, leaving 3 bases of the junction unmatched. CDR3 size: 12 residues. CDR3 sequence (DNA): TGCGCCAGCAGTGAACGACTAGCGGGGGTGTACTTC. Translated: CASSERLAGVYF.

This clonotype was found a few times. The chain employs TRBV3-1 and TRBJ1-4, with no clear D. Germline values: CDR1 LGHDT, CDR2 YNNKEL (reference sequence). Trimming shortened V by 0 bases and J by 8 bases, and 10 bases separated the two germline ends. The CDR3 runs 14 residues. The CDR3 spells CASSQENGMEKLFF. In DNA form, the CDR3 reads TGTGCCAGCAGCCAAGAGAATGGAATGGAAAAACTGTTTTTT.

This clonotype came up a few times. The CDR3 DNA reads TGTGCCTGGGGGACAGGGGTGGCCACCGGGGAGCTGTTTTTT. This gives the protein CAWGTGVATGELFF. The chain has TRBV30 and TRBJ2-2; TRBD1 aligns across 10 bases. The CDR3 sequence is 14 residues long. Germline trimming cut 5 bases from V and 4 bases from J; bases unmatched to any gene: 4. CDR1 and CDR2 from the germline V gene are GTSNPN and SVGIG (reference sequence).

This clonotype was recorded a few times. V gene TRBV7-2 combines with J gene TRBJ2-3, with TRBD1 matching over 8 bases. CDR3 length equals 16 residues. V lost 2 bases to trimming and J lost 3 bases; unmatched junction nucleotides: 7. CDR1 is SGHTA and CDR2 is FQGNSA in the germline V gene. CDR3 sequence: CASSLYTGGLTDTQYF. CDR3 DNA: TGTGCCAGCAGCTTATATACAGGGGGGTTGACAGATACGCAGTATTTT.

In nucleotides, the CDR3 is TGTGCCAGCAGCTTAGTTTTGGCGTCCGGGGAGCTGTTTTTT. Its translation is CASSLVLASGELFF. The chain combines TRBV7-8 with TRBJ2-2, with D unresolved. V was shortened by 1 base and J by 6 bases, with 9 bases between the two germline ends. Germline CDR1 is SGHVS and CDR2 is FQNEAQ. The CDR3 has 14 amino acids.